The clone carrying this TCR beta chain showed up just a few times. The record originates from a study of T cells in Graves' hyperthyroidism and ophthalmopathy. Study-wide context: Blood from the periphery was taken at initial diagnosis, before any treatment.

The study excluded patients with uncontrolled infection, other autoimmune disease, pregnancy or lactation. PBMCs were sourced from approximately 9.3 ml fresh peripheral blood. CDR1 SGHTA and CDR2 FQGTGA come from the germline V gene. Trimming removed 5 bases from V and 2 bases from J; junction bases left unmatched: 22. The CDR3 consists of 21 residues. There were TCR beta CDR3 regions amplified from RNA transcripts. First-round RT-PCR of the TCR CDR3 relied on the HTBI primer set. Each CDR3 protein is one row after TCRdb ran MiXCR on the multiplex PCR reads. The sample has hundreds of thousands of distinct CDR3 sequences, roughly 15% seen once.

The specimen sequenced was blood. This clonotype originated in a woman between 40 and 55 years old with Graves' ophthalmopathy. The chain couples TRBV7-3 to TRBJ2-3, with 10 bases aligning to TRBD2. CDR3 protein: CASSHSSQLAGAWVNTDTQYF. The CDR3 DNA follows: TGTGCCAGCAGCCACTCATCCCAGCTAGCGGGAGCGTGGGTGAACACAGATACGCAGTATTTT.